This T cell receptor (beta chain) derives from a study of T cells in Graves' hyperthyroidism and ophthalmopathy. Study-wide points: Blood shared most expanded thyroid clonotypes above 0.001.

This clonotype was recorded at least ten times. Its cognate antigen is unknown. Diagnosing involved the use of clinical symptoms, serum thyroxine and TRAb, thyroid ultrasound and orbital computed tomography. Amplified TCR beta CDR3 regions derived from RNA transcripts. In the first-round RT-PCR of the TCR CDR3, the HTBI primer set was used. From the multiplex PCR reads, TCRdb called clonotypes with MiXCR, one entry per CDR3 protein. The sample lists roughly 700,000 distinct CDR3 sequences; about 35% were seen once. This TCR came from a woman in her forties with Graves' hyperthyroidism. Sequencing used blood.

CDR3 sequence: CASSRKQGRVNTEAFF. Here the CDR3 DNA reads TGCGCCAGCAGCAGAAAACAGGGAAGGGTGAACACTGAAGCTTTCTTT. The chain combines TRBV5-1 with TRBJ1-1; a weak D match, TRBD1 (6 bases). Germline CDR1 and CDR2: SGHRS and YFSETQ. CDR3 size: 16 residues. V was cut by 4 bases and J by 0 bases, with 16 bases left in between.